This TCR beta chain was profiled in a study of blood T cell repertoires in COVID-19. Whole-study context: Donors in the United States, Italy and Spain gave samples during acute or convalescent COVID-19. PBMCs, B-cell-depleted T cells, or T cells were the source of the cDNA or gDNA that made up the material.

The CDR3 totals 15 residues. Germline V lookup: CDR1 MGHRA, CDR2 YSYEKL. Trimming removed 1 base at V and 4 bases at J, with 13 bases between. Per the study methods: Counts of nucleated cells, estimated from reference gene primer amplification, were obtained. Sequenced by immunoSEQ multiplex PCR; TCRdb stores in-frame clones only, minus some. The V and J calls and clone size come from that table; D and trimming were worked out from the DNA. Of roughly 670,000 clones listed, over 80% are singletons. This clone was seen a single time. Sequencing was carried out using peripheral blood. The J gene is TRBJ1-2, the V gene TRBV4-1, with a weak D call TRBD1 (6 bases). The origin of this receptor is a woman aged 18 to 35 with acute or convalescent COVID-19. The CDR3 bases are TGCGCCAGCAGCCAAGGGCCAACAGGGTCCTATGGCTACACCTTC. Protein product: CASSQGPTGSYGYTF.